One and the same sample provided the 22 T cell receptor beta chains below, sequenced in a study of a mutant IDH1 vaccine in newly diagnosed glioma. The time point was: week 23, last vaccination. The content of each vaccine dose was 300 ug of mutant IDH1 20-mer peptide, and topical imiquimod accompanied it. For these receptors, no antigen is known. Generated by immunoSEQ multiplex PCR, the TCRdb table keeps only in-frame clones and is missing some. The profile covers about 44,000 clones, with 91% appearing a single time and around 3.9% taken by the ten largest. The specimen comprised PBMCs, sampled from a glioma patient whose treatment included an IDH1 peptide vaccine. These receptors all come from a man between 45 and 60 years old with glioma.

The gene calls are TRBV28 and TRBJ2-3, with 11 bases lining up with TRBD2. The CDR3 totals 16 residues. Germline V lookup: CDR1 MDHEN, CDR2 SYDVKM. With 5 bases clipped from V and 4 bases from J, the junction kept 8 bases outside the gene matches. In DNA form, the CDR3 reads TGTGCCAGCAGTCCACTAGCGGGAGTTGTCGCAGATACGCAGTATTTT. It codes for CASSPLAGVVADTQYF.

This chain uses TRBV7-2 with TRBJ1-1; D is perhaps TRBD1 (6 bases). From germline, CDR1 is SGHTA and CDR2 FQGNSA. V lost 3 bases, J lost 3 bases, and 17 bases lay in between. CDR3 size: 16 residues. DNA for the CDR3: TGTGCCAGCAGCTTTTCGCCTATAAGGGGGTACACTGAAGCTTTCTTT. Protein product: CASSFSPIRGYTEAFF. Together with reference TRBV7-2 and TRBJ1-1, the CDR3 gives the full variable domain: GAGVSQSPSNKVTEKGKDVELRCDPISGHTALYWYRQSLGQGLEFLIYFQGNSAPDKSGLPSDRFSAERTGGSVSTLTIQRTQQEDSAVYLCASSFSPIRGYTEAFFGQGTRLTVV.

The chain uses TRBV4-1 and TRBJ1-1; D not resolved. Per the germline V gene, CDR1 is MGHRA and CDR2 is YSYEKL. The CDR3 loop spans 13 amino acids. Trimming took 1 base from V and 4 from J, leaving 7 bases between them. The CDR3 coding sequence is TGCGCCAGCAGCCAAGGGGGTAGCACTGAAGCTTTCTTT. Protein sequence: CASSQGGSTEAFF.

The chain recombines TRBV5-4 with TRBJ2-5; D perhaps matches TRBD1 (5 bases). V was cut by 0 bases and J by 2 bases, with 11 bases left in between. Germline V gene data show CDR1 as SGHNT and CDR2 as YYREEE (reference sequence). CDR3 length equals 15 residues. DNA for the CDR3: TGTGCCAGCAGCTTGGGGGGTAACAGGCAAGAGACCCAGTACTTC. It is translated as CASSLGGNRQETQYF.

The chain is built from TRBV5-1 and TRBJ1-4; 7 positions agree with TRBD1. This CDR3 comprises 18 residues. V shed 1 base and J 0 bases; nucleotides not matched to a gene: 9. Per germline, CDR1 SGHRS and CDR2 YFSETQ. Here the CDR3 DNA reads TGCGCCAGCAGCTTGACAGGGGCAAAAATTACAACTAATGAAAAACTGTTTTTT. Its translation is CASSLTGAKITTNEKLFF.

The V and J genes are TRBV7-2 and TRBJ1-2, with D unclear. Germline CDR1 and CDR2: SGHTA and FQGNSA. CDR3 length equals 17 residues. The V end lost 4 bases, the J end lost 0 bases, and 18 bases lay between the germline ends. The CDR3 loop is CASSSEVARLSNYGYTF. The CDR3 DNA reads as TGTGCCAGCAGCTCCGAGGTGGCGAGGCTCTCTAACTATGGCTACACCTTC. Variable domain in full (rest from reference TRBV7-2 and TRBJ1-2): GAGVSQSPSNKVTEKGKDVELRCDPISGHTALYWYRQSLGQGLEFLIYFQGNSAPDKSGLPSDRFSAERTGGSVSTLTIQRTQQEDSAVYLCASSSEVARLSNYGYTFGSGTRLTVV.

The chain uses TRBV28 and TRBJ1-2, with no clear D. CDR1 MDHEN and CDR2 SYDVKM come from the germline V gene. The germline V and J ends were trimmed by 6 bases and 0 bases, with 5 bases remaining between them. CDR3 length: 12 residues. The CDR3 DNA reads TGTGCCAGCAGAGAAGCTAACTATGGCTACACCTTC. Translation: CASREANYGYTF.

V usage is TRBV30 and J usage is TRBJ2-2, with D tentatively TRBD1 (5 bases). Germline lookup yields CDR1 GTSNPN and CDR2 SVGIG (reference sequence). V gave up 3 bases and J gave up 3 bases, with 11 bases separating them. The CDR3 totals 14 residues. DNA for the CDR3: TGTGCCTGGAGGAGTCAGGGTTACACCGGGGAGCTGTTTTTT. It encodes CAWRSQGYTGELFF.

The CDR3: CASSQDLQRGGSDTQYF. The CDR3, as DNA: TGCGCCAGCAGCCAAGATCTACAGCGGGGGGGCTCAGATACGCAGTATTTT. The V call is TRBV4-3, the J call TRBJ2-3, with 10 bases lining up with TRBD2. The J segment lost 4 bases and the V segment lost 0 bases, leaving 7 bases of the junction unmatched. This CDR3 has 17 residues. Germline lookup yields CDR1 LGHNA and CDR2 YSLEER.

The chain employs TRBV5-1 and TRBJ2-3; the match to TRBD2 covers 7 bases. CDR1 is SGHRS, CDR2 YFSETQ, per germline. The junction had 12 bases not matched to a gene; V was cut back by 2 bases and J by 6 bases. This CDR3 has 16 residues. CDR3 protein: CASSFARTGGGDTQYF. The CDR3 DNA is TGCGCCAGCAGCTTCGCCCGGACGGGAGGAGGGGATACGCAGTATTTT. Combining the CDR3 with reference TRBV5-1 and TRBJ2-3 gives the whole variable domain KAGVTQTPRYLIKTRGQQVTLSCSPISGHRSVSWYQQTPGQGLQFLFEYFSETQRNKGNFPGRFSGRQFSNSRSEMNVSTLELGDSALYLCASSFARTGGGDTQYFGPGTRLTVL.

The chain joins TRBV27 to TRBJ2-3, with 8 positions matching TRBD1. Germline CDR1 MNHEY, CDR2 SMNVEV (reference sequence). This CDR3 comprises 16 residues. V lost 6 bases and J lost 3; bases outside the gene matches: 11. The CDR3 loop reads CASRRLAGGATDTQYF. CDR3 in DNA: TGTGCCAGCAGGAGGCTAGCAGGGGGCGCTACAGATACGCAGTATTTT.

This rearrangement joins TRBV27 to TRBJ1-1, with D possibly being TRBD1 (5 bases). In germline, CDR1 is MNHEY, CDR2 SMNVEV (reference sequence). V dropped 1 base and J dropped 6 bases, with 12 bases sitting between them. This CDR3 is 14 amino acids long. This CDR3 reads CASSLYGRDAEAFF. DNA of the CDR3: TGTGCCAGCAGTTTATACGGACGGGACGCTGAAGCTTTCTTT.

The V gene is TRBV10-3, the J gene TRBJ1-4; tentative D call: TRBD1 (5 bases). This CDR3 contains 13 residues. Trimming left V 6 bases short and J 6 bases short, with 11 bases between. CDR1 and CDR2 (germline): ENHRY, SYGVKD. The CDR3 bases are TGTGCCATCAGAGGAGGGACGGATGAAAAACTGTTTTTT. Residues: CAIRGGTDEKLFF.

This chain links TRBV5-1 with TRBJ1-1, with D perhaps matching TRBD1 (6 bases). From germline, CDR1 is SGHRS and CDR2 YFSETQ. The germline V and J ends were trimmed by 1 base and 0 bases, with 10 bases remaining between them. The CDR3 runs 15 residues. For the CDR3, the DNA is TGCGCCAGCAGCTTGTTACAGGGCATGAACACTGAAGCTTTCTTT. As protein: CASSLLQGMNTEAFF. The whole variable domain, filled in from reference TRBV5-1 and TRBJ1-1, reads KAGVTQTPRYLIKTRGQQVTLSCSPISGHRSVSWYQQTPGQGLQFLFEYFSETQRNKGNFPGRFSGRQFSNSRSEMNVSTLELGDSALYLCASSLLQGMNTEAFFGQGTRLTVV.

The chain joins TRBV7-2 to TRBJ2-3; D gene uncertain. Germline V gene data show CDR1 as SGHTA and CDR2 as FQGNSA. The CDR3 contains 15 residues. Trimming took 5 bases from V and 5 from J, leaving 17 bases between them. The CDR3 region has the DNA TGTGCCAGCAGCCCCCGTGCCAGGTTAAGAGATACGCAGTATTTT. It codes for CASSPRARLRDTQYF.

The V gene is TRBV4-1, the J gene TRBJ2-7, with TRBD1 as a possible D gene (6 bases). The germline V and J ends were trimmed by 2 bases and 0 bases, with 17 bases remaining between them. CDR3 length: 17 residues. Germline CDR1 MGHRA, CDR2 YSYEKL. CDR3 bases: TGCGCCAGCAGCCAATCATCAGTCTTGACAGGCTCCTACGAGCAGTACTTC. Translating it yields CASSQSSVLTGSYEQYF.

V and J are TRBV10-3 and TRBJ2-1; D may be TRBD2 (5 bases). Looked up from germline, CDR1 is ENHRY and CDR2 is SYGVKD. The CDR3 covers 15 residues. V was clipped by 3 bases and J by 2 bases, with 11 bases between them. The CDR3 is CAISERGFTYNEQFF. CDR3 DNA: TGTGCCATCAGTGAAAGAGGGTTCACCTACAATGAGCAGTTCTTC.

This clone was observed a single time. The genes are TRBV27 and TRBJ1-2; 10 positions agree with TRBD1. Germline V CDR1 and CDR2: MNHEY, SMNVEV (reference sequence). CDR3 length: 14 residues. Unmatched junction bases numbered 4, after V lost 4 bases and J lost 5 bases. The CDR3 DNA reads TGTGCCAGCAGTTCCCCGGGACAGGGGTATGGCTACACCTTC. Its protein product is CASSSPGQGYGYTF.

CDR3 amino acids: CASSPKGQMNTEAFF. The CDR3 DNA sequence: TGTGCCAGCAGTCCAAAGGGACAGATGAACACTGAAGCTTTCTTT. The chain employs TRBV27 and TRBJ1-1, with 7 bases identical to TRBD1. The J segment lost 0 bases and the V segment lost 5 bases, leaving 6 bases of the junction unmatched. The germline CDR1 and CDR2 sequences are MNHEY and SMNVEV (reference sequence). The CDR3 has 15 residues.

This sequence joins TRBV28 and TRBJ1-6; possible D gene TRBD1, 6 bases. Germline CDR1 and CDR2: MDHEN and SYDVKM. The germline V and J ends were trimmed by 7 bases and 4 bases, with 14 bases remaining between them. CDR3 size: 15 residues. The CDR3 bases are TGTGCCAGCATGGGGGGCGGAACTTATAATTCACCCCTCCACTTT. Its protein product is CASMGGGTYNSPLHF.

The chain uses TRBV23-1 and TRBJ2-1, with 9 bases lining up with TRBD1. TRBV23-1 is sorted into the ORF group, with uncertain function. CDR3 length: 14 amino acids. V lost 7 bases, J lost 7 bases, and 8 bases stayed unmatched. The CDR3 sequence is CASTPGQGYNEQFF. The CDR3, as DNA: TGCGCCAGCACCCCGGGACAGGGTTATAATGAGCAGTTCTTC.

The J gene is TRBJ2-7, the V gene TRBV7-2; 10 bases are shared with TRBD1. CDR3 length equals 14 residues. Per germline, CDR1 SGHTA and CDR2 FQGNSA. Losses at the gene ends were 6 bases for V and 4 bases for J; bases not matched to a gene: 6. CDR3 loop: CASRRTGGVYEQYF. CDR3 DNA sequence: TGTGCCAGCAGACGGACAGGGGGGGTTTACGAGCAGTACTTC.